Listed here are 32 T cell receptor beta chains from one sample, sequenced in a study of beta chain features in type 1 diabetes. Reverse transcription of all isolated RNA meant that expressed TCRB transcripts were sequenced. Measured with immunoSEQ multiplex PCR; TCRdb has only the in-frame clones, and not every one. The sample holds 850,000 to 900,000 clones, 17% seen once. The sequenced sample consisted of naive CD4+ T cells from blood. The source of these receptors is a woman between 18 and 30 years old in good health.

CDR3 sequence: CASSSASEGAGELFF. The CDR3 DNA is TGTGCCAGCAGCTCCGCGAGCGAGGGGGCCGGGGAGCTGTTTTTT. The chain is built from TRBV11-3 and TRBJ2-2; the D gene is possibly TRBD1 (6 bases). This CDR3 comprises 15 residues. Germline V CDR1 and CDR2: SGHNT, YENEEA. Between the trimmed V and J ends, which lost 4 bases and 6 bases, there was a span of 15 bases.

About this clone: Being one base from a much bigger clone, this may be a read error. The chain links TRBV6-5 to TRBJ2-5; D gene ambiguous. CDR3 size: 10 residues. V was trimmed by 6 bases and J by 2 bases, leaving 1 base between them. From germline, CDR1 is MNHEY and CDR2 SVGAGI. The CDR3 sequence is CASRQETQYF. The CDR3 nucleotides are TGTGCCAGCAGGCAAGAGACCCAGTACTTC.

DNA of the CDR3: TGTGCCAGCAGTGAATTAGGGACACAAGACACCGGGGAGCTGTTTTTT. Its translation: CASSELGTQDTGELFF. This chain links TRBV25-1 with TRBJ2-2, with D perhaps matching TRBD1 (6 bases). The CDR3 spans 16 residues. From germline, CDR1 is MGHDK and CDR2 SYGVNS. V was shortened by 1 base and J by 3 bases, with 12 bases between the two germline ends.

This chain uses TRBV7-2 with TRBJ2-5; D gene uncertain. Germline CDR1 SGHTA, CDR2 FQGNSA. V lost 7 bases to trimming and J lost 0 bases, with 3 bases between them. CDR3 length: 11 amino acids. CDR3 sequence (DNA): TGTGCCAGCACGTACCAAGAGACCCAGTACTTC. It yields the protein CASTYQETQYF. The full variable domain, completed using reference TRBV7-2 and TRBJ2-5, is GAGVSQSPSNKVTEKGKDVELRCDPISGHTALYWYRQSLGQGLEFLIYFQGNSAPDKSGLPSDRFSAERTGGSVSTLTIQRTQQEDSAVYLCASTYQETQYFGPGTRLLVL.

This clone was found a few times. The chain is built from TRBV7-2 and TRBJ2-7; 10 nucleotides line up with TRBD2. The CDR3 loop spans 14 amino acids. The trim removed 1 base at V and 6 bases at J, leaving 3 bases unmatched. The germline V gene has CDR1 SGHTA and CDR2 FQGNSA. The DNA for the CDR3 is TGTGCCAGCAGCTTAGTGCCTAGCGGGAGCGAGCAGTACTTC. This gives the protein CASSLVPSGSEQYF.

There are a few counts of this clone. The chain links TRBV5-4 to TRBJ2-4, with 7 bases identical to TRBD1. The V gene's germline CDR1 is SGHNT and CDR2 YYREEE (reference sequence). This CDR3 has 17 amino acids. V was clipped by 0 bases and J by 0 bases; unmatched bases: 6. The CDR3 spells CASSLETGSLAKNIQYF. The CDR3 DNA is TGTGCCAGCAGCTTGGAGACAGGGAGCTTAGCCAAAAACATTCAGTACTTC.

Ten or more counts support this clone. The chain recombines TRBV28 with TRBJ2-4, with TRBD1 matching over 7 bases. Germline V gene data show CDR1 as MDHEN and CDR2 as SYDVKM. The CDR3 consists of 12 residues. After removal of 5 bases from V and 16 bases from J, the junction contained 11 bases not matched to a gene. CDR3 nucleotides: TGTGCCAGCAGTAGAAACCCGGGACAGACCTACTTC. Encoded protein: CASSRNPGQTYF.

This clone was detected only a few times. The sample contains more than one DNA sequence encoding this CDR3. The J gene is TRBJ2-2, the V gene TRBV18, with TRBD1 matching 7 bases. The junction had 5 bases not matched to a gene; V was cut back by 3 bases and J by 1 base. The CDR3 covers 16 residues. Germline V gene data show CDR1 as KGHSH and CDR2 as LQKENI. The CDR3, as DNA: TGTGCCAGCTCACCGCGGAACAGGGGGAACACCGGGGAGCTGTTTTTT. Translating gives CASSPRNRGNTGELFF.

This clone was seen only a few times. V is TRBV11-2 and J is TRBJ2-1, with D possibly TRBD1 on 5 matching bases. The CDR3 runs to 12 residues. Trimming stripped 4 bases from V and 10 bases from J, with 11 bases between. The germline V gene encodes CDR1 SGHAT and CDR2 FQNNGV. The CDR3 DNA sequence: TGTGCCAGCAGCTCCACAGGTGTCGAGCAGTTCTTC. Amino acids: CASSSTGVEQFF.

This clone was seen repeatedly, ten times or more. Here the CDR3 DNA reads TGTGCCAGTAGTATCGAGCGGGAGGGCCGAAATGAGCAGTTCTTC. This gives the protein CASSIEREGRNEQFF. The chain links TRBV19 to TRBJ2-1; TRBD2 agrees at 10 bases. The CDR3 loop spans 15 amino acids. J was trimmed by 7 bases and V by 3 bases; bases with no gene match: 6. From germline, CDR1 is LNHDA and CDR2 SQIVND (reference sequence). Based on the CDR3 plus reference TRBV19 and TRBJ2-1, the full variable domain is DGGITQSPKYLFRKEGQNVTLSCEQNLNHDAMYWYRQDPGQGLRLIYYSQIVNDFQKGDIAEGYSVSREKKESFPLTVTSAQKNPTAFYLCASSIEREGRNEQFFGPGTRLTVL.

V usage is TRBV14 and J usage is TRBJ2-7; D is ambiguous. This CDR3 has 13 amino acids. Per germline, CDR1 SGHDN and CDR2 FVKESK. Deletions cut 5 bases from V and 3 bases from J, with 11 bases between. This CDR3 reads CASSYDIYYEQYF. In DNA form, the CDR3 reads TGTGCCAGCAGCTATGACATTTACTACGAGCAGTACTTC.

The table lists this clone with a few counts. The genes are TRBV18 and TRBJ2-5, with no clear D. CDR1 is KGHSH and CDR2 is LQKENI in the germline V gene. The ends were cut back, 11 bases at V and 5 bases at J, with 15 bases in the middle. The CDR3 runs to 12 residues. CDR3 region: CASGGFEETQYF. CDR3 sequence (DNA): TGTGCCTCGGGCGGATTCGAGGAGACCCAGTACTTC. The full variable domain, completed using reference TRBV18 and TRBJ2-5, is NAGVMQNPRHLVRRRGQEARLRCSPMKGHSHVYWYRQLPEEGLKFMVYLQKENIIDESGMPKERFSAEFPKEGPSILRIQQVVRGDSAAYFCASGGFEETQYFGPGTRLLVL.

V usage is TRBV6-6 and J usage is TRBJ2-3; D might be TRBD1 or TRBD2, each matching 5 bases. This CDR3 spans 13 amino acids. Germline V gene data show CDR1 as MNHNY and CDR2 as SVGAGI (reference sequence). Trimming pared 5 bases from V and 6 bases from J, leaving 12 bases between. The DNA for the CDR3 is TGTGCCAGCAGTCAACGGGGCTACGATACGCAGTATTTT. This encodes CASSQRGYDTQYF.

This sequence joins TRBV27 and TRBJ2-7; 8 bases match TRBD1. V lost 2 bases and J lost 5; bases outside the gene matches: 5. The CDR3 extends over 14 amino acids. From germline, CDR1 is MNHEY and CDR2 SMNVEV (reference sequence). The CDR3: CASSLGHRGNEQYF. The CDR3 DNA follows: TGTGCCAGCAGTTTAGGCCACAGGGGGAACGAGCAGTACTTC.

The V call is TRBV7-3, the J call TRBJ1-5, with 7 bases lining up with TRBD1. The CDR3 is 13 residues long. J was trimmed by 7 bases and V by 8 bases; bases with no gene match: 8. CDR1 SGHTA and CDR2 FQGTGA come from the germline V gene. As DNA, the CDR3 is TGTGCCAGCGCCGCCGACAGGGACCAGCCCCAGCATTTT. It specifies CASAADRDQPQHF.

In this sample, this clone turned up a few times. This rearrangement joins TRBV2 to TRBJ1-4, with D possibly being TRBD1 (5 bases). This CDR3 region has 14 residues. CDR1 is SNHLY, CDR2 FYNNEI, per germline. V was pared by 6 bases and J by 7 bases, with 15 bases between. The CDR3 protein is CASSAGTTGEKLFF. The DNA for the CDR3 is TGTGCCAGCAGCGCCGGGACTACAGGTGAAAAACTGTTTTTT.

This clone has a handful of counts. The chain recombines TRBV9 with TRBJ2-6, with 12 positions matching TRBD1. Germline CDR1 SGDLS, CDR2 YYNGEE. Unmatched junction bases numbered 4, after V lost 2 bases and J lost 1 base. CDR3 length equals 18 residues. The CDR3 region has the DNA TGTGCCAGCAGCGTCGCGGGACAGGGGGCATCTGGGGCCAACGTCCTGACTTTC. Translation gives CASSVAGQGASGANVLTF. The full variable domain, completed using reference TRBV9 and TRBJ2-6, is DSGVTQTPKHLITATGQRVTLRCSPRSGDLSVYWYQQSLDQGLQFLIQYYNGEERAKGNILERFSAQQFPDLHSELNLSSLELGDSALYFCASSVAGQGASGANVLTFGAGSRLTVL.

The chain combines TRBV6-7 with TRBJ2-5, with D hard to call. TRBV6-7 is assigned to the ORF class and has an uncertain function. Trimming left V 4 bases short and J 6 bases short, with 3 bases between. The CDR3 consists of 10 residues. The CDR3 protein is CASSWKTQYF. In DNA form, the CDR3 reads TGTGCCAGCAGTTGGAAGACCCAGTACTTC.

This clone was seen only a few times. The chain links TRBV19 to TRBJ2-5; either TRBD1 or TRBD2 may fit D (5 bases each). Trimming took off 3 bases at V and 2 bases at J, with 10 bases between the two ends. CDR3 length: 14 amino acids. Per the germline V gene, CDR1 is LNHDA and CDR2 is SQIVND (reference sequence). In DNA form, the CDR3 reads TGTGCCAGTAGTATGGGACGGAGACAAGAGACCCAGTACTTC. Amino acid sequence: CASSMGRRQETQYF.

The V gene is TRBV6-1, the J gene TRBJ2-5; D unclear. The V end lost 8 bases, the J end lost 0 bases, and 13 bases lay between the germline ends. Germline V gene data show CDR1 as MNHNS and CDR2 as SASEGT. This CDR3 spans 14 amino acids. CDR3 DNA sequence: TGTGCCAGCTGTACACGGTCGTACCAAGAGACCCAGTACTTC. This gives the protein CASCTRSYQETQYF.

This chain joins TRBV7-9 and TRBJ2-2; 9 bases match TRBD1. The CDR3 covers 15 residues. In germline, CDR1 is SEHNR, CDR2 FQNEAQ (reference sequence). V trimming: 5 bases; J trimming: 12 bases; junction bases outside the gene matches: 13. CDR3 loop: CASSDSGQGFTKLFF. CDR3 coding DNA: TGTGCCAGCAGCGATTCGGGACAGGGATTTACGAAGCTGTTTTTT.

This sequence joins TRBV15 and TRBJ2-1; 11 bases map to TRBD2. CDR3 length equals 18 residues. The germline V gene has CDR1 LNHNV and CDR2 YYDKDF (reference sequence). Trimming at V came to 3 bases and at J to 1 base, leaving 8 bases not matched to a gene. DNA of the CDR3: TGTGCCACCAGCAGGGTTAAACTAGCGGGAGTGTCCTACAATGAGCAGTTCTTC. Translating it yields CATSRVKLAGVSYNEQFF.

This clone has more than one count but fewer than ten. This rearrangement joins TRBV11-2 to TRBJ2-6; the D gene is possibly TRBD2 (5 bases). Germline loops: CDR1 SGHAT, CDR2 FQNNGV. V shed 2 bases and J shed 2 bases, with 19 bases lying between them. The CDR3 spans 19 residues. Here the CDR3 reads CASSLKRNLGQTGANVLTF. The CDR3 bases are TGTGCCAGCAGCTTAAAGCGGAACCTGGGTCAAACTGGGGCCAACGTCCTGACTTTC.

This clone was picked up a small number of times. The V and J genes are TRBV11-2 and TRBJ2-7; 8 positions agree with TRBD1. The CDR3 covers 14 residues. Germline CDR1 reads SGHAT; CDR2 reads FQNNGV. Unmatched junction bases numbered 7, after V lost 6 bases and J lost 3 bases. The CDR3, as DNA: TGTGCCAGCAGGTTCGGGACAGGCGTCTACGAGCAGTACTTC. Amino acids: CASRFGTGVYEQYF.

This clone was counted a single time. The chain recombines TRBV6-1 with TRBJ2-2; no clear D gene. The CDR3 is 13 residues long. With 7 bases removed from V and 6 bases from J, the gap between germline ends came to 12 bases. Germline CDR1 and CDR2: MNHNS and SASEGT. The CDR3, as DNA: TGTGCCAGCACTACTTCGGTGGCCGGGGAGCTGTTTTTT. Amino acids: CASTTSVAGELFF.

The rearrangement joins TRBV7-9 to TRBJ2-2; D call uncertain. The CDR3 covers 14 residues. Between the trimmed V and J ends, which lost 1 base and 5 bases, there was a span of 8 bases. Germline values: CDR1 SEHNR, CDR2 FQNEAQ (reference sequence). CDR3 in amino acids: CASSLGAGTGELFF. CDR3 DNA sequence: TGTGCCAGCAGCTTAGGGGCCGGAACCGGGGAGCTGTTTTTT.

This clone came up once. J is TRBJ2-3 and V is TRBV7-9, with D possibly TRBD2 on 6 matching bases. V lost 6 bases to trimming and J lost 4 bases, with 8 bases between them. The CDR3 contains 12 residues. Germline CDR1 is SEHNR and CDR2 is FQNEAQ (reference sequence). The CDR3 protein is CASRGTSDTQYF. The CDR3 region has the DNA TGTGCCAGCAGAGGGACTTCAGATACGCAGTATTTT.

The genes are TRBV28 and TRBJ2-7, with 7 nucleotides matching TRBD1. The CDR3 has 15 residues. CDR1 is MDHEN and CDR2 is SYDVKM in the germline V gene. Unmatched junction bases numbered 9, after V lost 6 bases and J lost 1 base. The CDR3: CASRRSGGPSYEQYF. As DNA, the CDR3 is TGTGCCAGCAGACGTTCAGGGGGACCTTCCTACGAGCAGTACTTC.

This chain connects TRBV2 to TRBJ2-7; 12 positions match TRBD2. Germline V CDR1 and CDR2: SNHLY, FYNNEI. J lost 5 bases, V lost 6 bases, and 8 bases had no gene match. CDR3 length equals 15 residues. The CDR3 sequence: CASSAGLAGTHEQYF. The CDR3 coding sequence is TGTGCCAGCAGCGCTGGACTAGCGGGGACACACGAGCAGTACTTC.

This clone was picked up a small number of times. The J gene is TRBJ2-1, the V gene TRBV7-9, with 11 bases matching TRBD2. The junction had 8 bases not matched to a gene; V was cut back by 0 bases and J by 7 bases. This CDR3 has 17 residues. Per germline, CDR1 SEHNR and CDR2 FQNEAQ (reference sequence). The CDR3 spells CASSLAPTSGIGNEQFF. The CDR3 nucleotides read TGTGCCAGCAGCTTAGCTCCGACTAGCGGGATCGGAAATGAGCAGTTCTTC.

There are a few counts of this clone. CDR3 loop: CASMQTEGEQYF. The CDR3, as DNA: TGTGCCAGCATGCAAACCGAGGGCGAGCAGTACTTC. The genes are TRBV14 and TRBJ2-7; possible D gene TRBD2, 5 bases. V lost 7 bases and J lost 6, with 13 bases in between. Germline CDR1 SGHDN, CDR2 FVKESK. The CDR3 runs to 12 residues.

CDR3 loop: CASSATRGGGTEAFF. The CDR3 coding sequence is TGTGCCAGCAGTGCAACCCGAGGAGGGGGCACTGAAGCTTTCTTT. V gene TRBV2 combines with J gene TRBJ1-1; TRBD1 might be the D (6 bases). Germline-derived CDR1 and CDR2 are SNHLY and FYNNEI. The CDR3 consists of 15 residues. Trimming left V 4 bases short and J 4 bases short, with 16 bases between.